The sequence of this T cell receptor (beta chain) was determined in a study of T cell changes during pregnancy in multiple sclerosis. Profiling relied on immunoSEQ multiplex PCR, and the TCRdb table lists in-frame clones only, not all of them. The sample has some 71,000 clones, 90% to 95% seen once. Germline lookup yields CDR1 SEHNR and CDR2 FQNEAQ (reference sequence). This CDR3 spans 15 amino acids. The trim removed 1 base at V and 3 bases at J, leaving 5 bases unmatched. The source was peripheral blood, collected after pregnancy. This receptor was identified in a female donor with multiple sclerosis, enrolled in a pregnancy study. The chain carries TRBV7-9 and TRBJ1-1, with TRBD1 identical over 7 bases. The chain's CDR3 is CASSLEGALDTEAFF. The CDR3 DNA reads as TGTGCCAGCAGCTTAGAGGGGGCTTTGGACACTGAAGCTTTCTTT.